This TCR beta chain was found in a study of a mutant IDH1 vaccine in newly diagnosed glioma. Profiling relied on immunoSEQ multiplex PCR, and the TCRdb table lists in-frame clones only, not all of them. The sample contains about 60,000 clones, around 84% of which appear only once. Of note for this clone: The target antigen is unknown.

The time point denotes: week 5, during vaccination. The vaccine gave 300 ug of a 20-mer mutant IDH1 peptide subcutaneously per dose. The CDR3 totals 17 residues. From germline, CDR1 is LGHNA and CDR2 YSLEER. V was pared by 0 bases and J by 0 bases, with 12 bases between. The clonotype was recovered from a woman aged 45-65 years with glioma. Material: PBMCs, obtained from a glioma patient whose treatment included an IDH1 peptide vaccine. This chain joins TRBV4-3 and TRBJ1-5, with TRBD1 as a possible D gene (6 bases). The CDR3 coding sequence is TGCGCCAGCAGCCAAGAGTTTGGACAGTATAGCAATCAGCCCCAGCATTTT. This gives the protein CASSQEFGQYSNQPQHF.